The 12 T cell receptor beta chains below come from one sample, sequenced in a study of T cell responses to AZD1222 COVID-19 vaccine (dated by TCRdb to about 2021). The meaning of the sample's time point label: baseline before first vaccination. Receptor amplification or capture employed the immunoSEQ multiplex PCR assay. As stored in TCRdb, this immuneACCESS dataset retains in-frame rearrangements with V and J assigned. A fraction of the clones does not appear; measured against another copy, unresolved V genes explain less than half of the discrepancy, and the remainder lacks a known reason. The sample table records more than 250,000 clones; over 90% of these occur just once. The top ten hold roughly 0.51% of the sample. The source was peripheral blood, collected on day 0 of AZD1222 vaccination. The receptors shown here come from an adult in good health.

The CDR3 sequence: CASSLRGKGGIDPQHF. Written as DNA, the CDR3 is TGTGCCAGCAGTTTAAGGGGGAAGGGGGGGATTGATCCCCAGCATTTT. The chain links TRBV28 to TRBJ1-5; D possibly corresponds to TRBD1 (6 bases). V lost 2 bases and J lost 10, with 21 bases in between. CDR1 is MDHEN and CDR2 is SYDVKM in the germline V gene. This CDR3 is built from 16 residues.

The V call is TRBV7-9, the J call TRBJ2-3; 8 nucleotides line up with TRBD1. Germline CDR1 reads SEHNR; CDR2 reads FQNEAQ (reference sequence). The CDR3 is made up of 15 amino acids. V shed 4 bases, J shed 3 bases, and the junction held 6 bases outside the gene matches. DNA for the CDR3: TGTGCCAGCAGCTGGGCAGGGGGCCCTACAGATACGCAGTATTTT. Encoded protein: CASSWAGGPTDTQYF.

This rearrangement joins TRBV27 to TRBJ2-1, with a tentative D call TRBD1 (7 bases). The length of the CDR3 is 15 residues. CDR1 and CDR2 from the germline V gene are MNHEY and SMNVEV (reference sequence). The V gene lost 3 bases and the J gene lost 0 bases, with 9 bases spanning the gap. The CDR3 reads CASSFRGASYNEQFF. CDR3 DNA: TGTGCCAGCAGTTTCAGGGGGGCCTCCTACAATGAGCAGTTCTTC.

The V gene is TRBV10-2, the J gene TRBJ1-1, with D possibly being TRBD1 (6 bases). The germline V gene encodes CDR1 WSHSY and CDR2 SAAADI. CDR3 length equals 12 residues. The V end lost 10 bases, the J end lost 10 bases, and 19 bases lay between the germline ends. This CDR3 reads CATRLGGALAFF. Written as DNA, the CDR3 is TGCGCCACCCGCCTAGGGGGGGCTTTAGCTTTCTTT.

This rearrangement joins TRBV7-9 to TRBJ2-6, with 7 bases that match TRBD1. J lost 11 bases, V lost 5 bases, and 6 bases had no gene match. This CDR3 is built from 13 residues. The germline gives CDR1 SEHNR, CDR2 FQNEAQ (reference sequence). This chain's CDR3 is CASSRDSADVLTF. The CDR3 nucleotides are TGTGCCAGCAGCCGGGACAGCGCGGACGTCCTGACTTTC.

The chain is built from TRBV28 and TRBJ1-2; 9 bases align to TRBD1. This CDR3 contains 12 residues. Germline CDR1 reads MDHEN; CDR2 reads SYDVKM. The trim removed 7 bases at V and 7 bases at J, leaving 4 bases unmatched. CDR3 residues: CASIRQGGGYTF. The CDR3, as DNA: TGTGCCAGCATTAGACAGGGGGGTGGCTACACCTTC.

The rearrangement links TRBV4-1 to TRBJ1-4; a weak D match, TRBD1 (5 bases). The CDR3 runs to 15 residues. The V gene lost 5 bases and the J gene lost 8 bases, with 18 bases spanning the gap. Germline V CDR1 and CDR2: MGHRA, YSYEKL. In DNA, the CDR3 is TGCGCCAGCAGCGAAAAGACGGGGCGTAACGAAAAACTGTTTTTT. Amino acids: CASSEKTGRNEKLFF.

The chain is built from TRBV14 and TRBJ2-2; tentatively, D is TRBD1 (6 bases). V was shortened by 0 bases and J by 4 bases, with 24 bases between the two germline ends. CDR1 is SGHDN and CDR2 is FVKESK in the germline V gene. The CDR3 consists of 20 residues. In DNA form, the CDR3 reads TGTGCCAGCAGCCAAGAGAGGGGGTACGCTTTTACAGGGCGCACCGGGGAGCTGTTTTTT. Protein product: CASSQERGYAFTGRTGELFF.

This CDR3 reads CASGFAGGSAEAFF. The CDR3 nucleotides are TGTGCTAGTGGTTTCGCGGGGGGGTCCGCTGAAGCTTTCTTT. The V gene is TRBV12-5, the J gene TRBJ1-1; D may be TRBD1 (5 bases). Germline CDR1 is LGHNT and CDR2 is FRNRAP. The CDR3 runs 14 residues. Trimming removed 3 bases at V and 6 bases at J, with 14 bases between.

This sequence joins TRBV6-1 and TRBJ2-1, with TRBD2 matching 9 bases. Trimming removed 2 bases from V and 14 bases from J; junction bases left unmatched: 7. From germline, CDR1 is MNHNS and CDR2 SASEGT. The CDR3 length is 13 residues. CDR3 in DNA: TGTGCCAGCAGTGAATATAGAGCTAGCGGGAAGTTCTTC. Amino acid sequence: CASSEYRASGKFF.

The chain is built from TRBV18 and TRBJ2-2; D uncertain. The CDR3 contains 14 residues. Trimming shortened V by 6 bases and J by 5 bases, and 13 bases separated the two germline ends. Germline lookup yields CDR1 KGHSH and CDR2 LQKENI. CDR3 residues: CASSDGPTTGELFF. CDR3 sequence (DNA): TGTGCCAGCTCCGACGGGCCCACGACCGGGGAGCTGTTTTTT.

The chain combines TRBV2 with TRBJ2-7; D unclear. Trimming removed 6 bases from V and 2 bases from J, with 14 bases in between. CDR1 and CDR2 (germline): SNHLY, FYNNEI. This CDR3 contains 14 residues. CDR3 region: CASRMALGPYEQYF. Written as DNA, the CDR3 is TGTGCCAGCAGAATGGCCCTAGGCCCCTACGAGCAGTACTTC.